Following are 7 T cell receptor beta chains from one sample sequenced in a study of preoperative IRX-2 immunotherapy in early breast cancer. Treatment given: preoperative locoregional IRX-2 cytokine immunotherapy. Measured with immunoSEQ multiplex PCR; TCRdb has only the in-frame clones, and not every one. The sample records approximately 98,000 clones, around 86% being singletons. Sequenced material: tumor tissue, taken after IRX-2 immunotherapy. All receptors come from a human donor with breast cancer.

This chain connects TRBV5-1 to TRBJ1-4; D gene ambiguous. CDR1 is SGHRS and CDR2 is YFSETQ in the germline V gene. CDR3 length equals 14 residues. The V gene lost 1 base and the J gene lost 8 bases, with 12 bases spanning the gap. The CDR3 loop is CASSLLGVSEKLFF. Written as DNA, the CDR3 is TGCGCCAGCAGCTTGCTTGGGGTCTCAGAAAAACTGTTTTTT. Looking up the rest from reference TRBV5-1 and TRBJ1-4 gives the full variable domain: KAGVTQTPRYLIKTRGQQVTLSCSPISGHRSVSWYQQTPGQGLQFLFEYFSETQRNKGNFPGRFSGRQFSNSRSEMNVSTLELGDSALYLCASSLLGVSEKLFFGSGTQLSVL.

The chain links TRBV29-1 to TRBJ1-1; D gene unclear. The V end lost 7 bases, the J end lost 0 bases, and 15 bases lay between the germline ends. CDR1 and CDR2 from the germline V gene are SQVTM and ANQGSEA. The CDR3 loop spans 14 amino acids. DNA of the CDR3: TGCAGCGGGACTCGTGGGGTTATGAACACTGAAGCTTTCTTT. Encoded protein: CSGTRGVMNTEAFF.

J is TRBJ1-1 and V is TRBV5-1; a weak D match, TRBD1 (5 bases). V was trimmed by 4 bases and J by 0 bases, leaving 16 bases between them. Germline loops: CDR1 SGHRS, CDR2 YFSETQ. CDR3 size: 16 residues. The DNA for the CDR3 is TGCGCCAGCAGCGGAGGACTAGGGGCAATGAACACTGAAGCTTTCTTT. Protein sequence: CASSGGLGAMNTEAFF.

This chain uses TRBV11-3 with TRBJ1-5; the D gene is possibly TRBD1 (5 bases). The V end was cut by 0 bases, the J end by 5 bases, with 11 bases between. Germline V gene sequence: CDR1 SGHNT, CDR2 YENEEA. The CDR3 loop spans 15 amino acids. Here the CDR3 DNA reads TGTGCCAGCAGCTTAGACGGGGGGAGGGATCAGCCCCAGCATTTT. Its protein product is CASSLDGGRDQPQHF. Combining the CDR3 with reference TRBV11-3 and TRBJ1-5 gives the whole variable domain EAGVVQSPRYKIIEKKQPVAFWCNPISGHNTLYWYLQNLGQGPELLIRYENEEAVDDSQLPKDRFSAERLKGVDSTLKIQPAELGDSAVYLCASSLDGGRDQPQHFGDGTRLSIL.

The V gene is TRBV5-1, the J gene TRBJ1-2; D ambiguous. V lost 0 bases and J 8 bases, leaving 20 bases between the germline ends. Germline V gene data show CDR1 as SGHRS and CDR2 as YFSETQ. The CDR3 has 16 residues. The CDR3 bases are TGCGCCAGCAGCTTGGCAGATAAAGGTTCGGTCTCGGGCTACACCTTC. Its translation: CASSLADKGSVSGYTF.

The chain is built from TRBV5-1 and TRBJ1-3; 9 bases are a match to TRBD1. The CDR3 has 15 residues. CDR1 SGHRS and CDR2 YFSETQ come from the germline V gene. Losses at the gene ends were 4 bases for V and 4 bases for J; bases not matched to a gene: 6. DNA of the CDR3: TGCGCCAGCAGCCTACAGGGGGCCGCGGGAAACACCATATATTTT. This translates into CASSLQGAAGNTIYF.

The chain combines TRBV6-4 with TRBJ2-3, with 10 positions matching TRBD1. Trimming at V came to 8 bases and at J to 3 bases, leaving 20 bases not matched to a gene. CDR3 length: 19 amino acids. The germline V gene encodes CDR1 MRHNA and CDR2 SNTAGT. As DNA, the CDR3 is TGTGCCAGCTCCCCGCCCAAGGCCCGGACAGGGGGGCTGACAGATACGCAGTATTTT. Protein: CASSPPKARTGGLTDTQYF.